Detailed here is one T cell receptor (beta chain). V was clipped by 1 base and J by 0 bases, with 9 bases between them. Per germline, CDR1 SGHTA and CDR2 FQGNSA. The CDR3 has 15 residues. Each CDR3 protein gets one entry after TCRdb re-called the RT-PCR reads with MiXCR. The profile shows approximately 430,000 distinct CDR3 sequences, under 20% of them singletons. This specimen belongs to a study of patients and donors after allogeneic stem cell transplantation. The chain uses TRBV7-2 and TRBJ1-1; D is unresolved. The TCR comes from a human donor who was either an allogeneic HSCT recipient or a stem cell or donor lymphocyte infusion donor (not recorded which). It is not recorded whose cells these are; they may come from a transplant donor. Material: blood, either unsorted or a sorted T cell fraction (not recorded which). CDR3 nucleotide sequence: TGTGCCAGCAGCTTAGTCGGCAGCCTGAACACTGAAGCTTTCTTT. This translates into CASSLVGSLNTEAFF.